The entry that follows covers one T cell receptor beta chain sequence. The intended depth for sequencing was 1 in 200,000 to 1 in 1 million T cells. Repertoires were generated with immunoSEQ multiplex PCR, while TCRdb's copy carries only in-frame clones and drops some. Among 300,000 to 400,000 clones listed, around 66% were seen once. These data originate in a study of cytotoxic CD8 clonotypes in ibrutinib-treated CLL. Across the whole study: The taking of response samples occurred after a median around 11 months of treatment, with a range of 6 to 36. A mean of around 270,000 productive templates and more than 75,000 productive rearrangements was obtained per sample.

CDR3 length: 16 residues. CDR1 and CDR2 (germline): KGHSH, LQKENI. Trimming removed 6 bases from V and 2 bases from J; junction bases left unmatched: 9. The sample here was PBMCs, taken after 36 months of ibrutinib treatment. The receptor's source is a human donor with chronic lymphocytic leukemia. The chain links TRBV18 to TRBJ2-1; 8 nucleotides align to TRBD2. The DNA for the CDR3 is TGTGCCAGCTCGCCTCGGGAGGGGACCACCTACAATGAGCAGTTCTTC. It is translated as CASSPREGTTYNEQFF. The variable domain in full, with the rest retrieved from reference TRBV18 and TRBJ2-1, is NAGVMQNPRHLVRRRGQEARLRCSPMKGHSHVYWYRQLPEEGLKFMVYLQKENIIDESGMPKERFSAEFPKEGPSILRIQQVVRGDSAAYFCASSPREGTTYNEQFFGPGTRLTVL.